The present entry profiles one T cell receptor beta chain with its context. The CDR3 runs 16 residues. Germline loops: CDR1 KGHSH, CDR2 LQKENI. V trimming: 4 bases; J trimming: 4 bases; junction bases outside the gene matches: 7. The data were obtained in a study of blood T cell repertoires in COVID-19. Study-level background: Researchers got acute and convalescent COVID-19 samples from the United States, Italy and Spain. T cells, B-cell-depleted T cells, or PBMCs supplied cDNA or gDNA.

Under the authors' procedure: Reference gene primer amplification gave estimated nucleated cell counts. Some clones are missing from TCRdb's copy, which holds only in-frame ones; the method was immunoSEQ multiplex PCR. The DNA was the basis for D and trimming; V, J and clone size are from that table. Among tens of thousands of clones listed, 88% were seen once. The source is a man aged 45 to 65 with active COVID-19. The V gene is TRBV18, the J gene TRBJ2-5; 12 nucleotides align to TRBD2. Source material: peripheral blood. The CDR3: CASSRDTTSGRETQYF. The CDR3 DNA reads TGTGCCAGCTCACGCGACACGACTAGCGGGAGAGAGACCCAGTACTTC.